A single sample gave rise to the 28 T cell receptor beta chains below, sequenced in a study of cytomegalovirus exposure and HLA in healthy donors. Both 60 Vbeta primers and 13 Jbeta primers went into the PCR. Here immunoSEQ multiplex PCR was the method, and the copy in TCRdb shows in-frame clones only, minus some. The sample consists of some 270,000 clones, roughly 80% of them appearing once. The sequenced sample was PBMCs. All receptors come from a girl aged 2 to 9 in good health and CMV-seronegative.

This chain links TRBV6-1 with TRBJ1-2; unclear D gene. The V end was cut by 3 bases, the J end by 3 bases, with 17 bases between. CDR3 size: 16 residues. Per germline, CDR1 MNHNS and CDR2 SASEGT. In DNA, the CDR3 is TGTGCCAGCAGTGAGTGGACGGACCGGAGGTACTATGGCTACACCTTC. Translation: CASSEWTDRRYYGYTF.

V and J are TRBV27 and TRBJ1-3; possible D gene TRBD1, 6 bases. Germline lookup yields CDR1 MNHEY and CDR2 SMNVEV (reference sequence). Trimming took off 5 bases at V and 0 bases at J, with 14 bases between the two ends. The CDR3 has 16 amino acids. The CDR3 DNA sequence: TGTGCCAGCAGTCCCTACCAGGGGTACTCTGGAAACACCATATATTTT. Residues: CASSPYQGYSGNTIYF.

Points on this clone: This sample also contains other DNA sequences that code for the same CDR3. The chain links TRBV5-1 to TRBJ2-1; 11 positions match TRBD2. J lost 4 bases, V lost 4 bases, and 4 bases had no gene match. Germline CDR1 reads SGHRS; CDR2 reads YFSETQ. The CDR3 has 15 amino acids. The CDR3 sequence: CASSPGTSGYNEQFF. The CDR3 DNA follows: TGCGCCAGCAGCCCCGGGACTAGCGGTTACAATGAGCAGTTCTTC.

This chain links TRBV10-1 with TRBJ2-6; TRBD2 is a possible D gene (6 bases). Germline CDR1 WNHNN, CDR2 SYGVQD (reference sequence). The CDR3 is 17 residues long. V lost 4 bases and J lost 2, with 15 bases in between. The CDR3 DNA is TGCGCCAGCAGTGGGGGGGAAAACAGTACTGGGGCCAACGTCCTGACTTTC. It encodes CASSGGENSTGANVLTF.

In nucleotides, the CDR3 is TGTGCCAGCAGCTCCCGACAGGGAACCTACGAGCAGTACTTC. This gives the protein CASSSRQGTYEQYF. The J gene is TRBJ2-7, the V gene TRBV7-2; TRBD1 aligns across 7 bases. V shed 4 bases, J shed 2 bases, and the junction held 5 bases outside the gene matches. CDR1 is SGHTA and CDR2 is FQGNSA in the germline V gene. This CDR3 region has 14 residues.

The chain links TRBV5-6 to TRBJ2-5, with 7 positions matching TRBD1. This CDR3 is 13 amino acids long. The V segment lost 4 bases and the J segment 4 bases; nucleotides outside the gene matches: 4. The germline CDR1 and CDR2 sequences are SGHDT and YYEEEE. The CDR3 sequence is CASSVPGGETQYF. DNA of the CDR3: TGTGCCAGCAGCGTCCCAGGGGGAGAGACCCAGTACTTC.

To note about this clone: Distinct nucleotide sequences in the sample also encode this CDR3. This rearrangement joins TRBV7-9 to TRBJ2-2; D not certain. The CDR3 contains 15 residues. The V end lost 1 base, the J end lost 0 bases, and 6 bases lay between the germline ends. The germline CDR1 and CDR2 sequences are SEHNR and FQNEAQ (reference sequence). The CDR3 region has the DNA TGTGCCAGCAGCTTAGTCAGCGCGAACACCGGGGAGCTGTTTTTT. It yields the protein CASSLVSANTGELFF.

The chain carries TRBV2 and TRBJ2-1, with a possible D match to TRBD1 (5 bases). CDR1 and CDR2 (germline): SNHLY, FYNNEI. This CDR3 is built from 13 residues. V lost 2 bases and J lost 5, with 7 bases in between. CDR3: CASSEQGNNEQFF. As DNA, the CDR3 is TGTGCCAGCAGTGAACAGGGAAACAATGAGCAGTTCTTC.

The CDR3 DNA reads as TGTGCCAGTAGTAGGGACAGGGGTTCCGAGCAGTACTTC. It translates to CASSRDRGSEQYF. This chain connects TRBV19 to TRBJ2-7; 10 bases map to TRBD1. CDR3 length: 13 amino acids. Germline CDR1 reads LNHDA; CDR2 reads SQIVND (reference sequence). V shed 4 bases, J shed 6 bases, and the junction held 3 bases outside the gene matches.

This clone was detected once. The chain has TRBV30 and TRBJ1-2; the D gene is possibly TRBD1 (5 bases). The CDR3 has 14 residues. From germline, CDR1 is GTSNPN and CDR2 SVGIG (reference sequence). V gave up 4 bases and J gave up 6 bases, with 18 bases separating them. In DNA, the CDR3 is TGTGCCTGGACGGGGACTTACCGAATTAATGGCTACACCTTC. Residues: CAWTGTYRINGYTF.

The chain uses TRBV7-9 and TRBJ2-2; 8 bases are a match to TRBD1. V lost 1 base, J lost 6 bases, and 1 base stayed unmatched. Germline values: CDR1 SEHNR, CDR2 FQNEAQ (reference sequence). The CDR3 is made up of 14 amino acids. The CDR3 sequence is CASSLEDRAGELFF. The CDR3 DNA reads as TGTGCCAGCAGCTTAGAGGACAGGGCCGGGGAGCTGTTTTTT.

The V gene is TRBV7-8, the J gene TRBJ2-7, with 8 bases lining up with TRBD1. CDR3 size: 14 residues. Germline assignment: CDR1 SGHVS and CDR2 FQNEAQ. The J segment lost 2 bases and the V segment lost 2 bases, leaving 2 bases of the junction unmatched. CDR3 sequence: CASSLMGQAYEQYF. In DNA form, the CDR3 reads TGTGCCAGCAGCTTAATGGGACAGGCCTACGAGCAGTACTTC.

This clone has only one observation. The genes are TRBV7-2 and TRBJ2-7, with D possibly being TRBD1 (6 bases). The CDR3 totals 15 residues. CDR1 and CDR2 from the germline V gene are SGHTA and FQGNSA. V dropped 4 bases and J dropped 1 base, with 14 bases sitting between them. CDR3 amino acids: CASSWTAGPSYEQYF. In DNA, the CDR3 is TGTGCCAGCAGCTGGACAGCAGGCCCATCCTACGAGCAGTACTTC. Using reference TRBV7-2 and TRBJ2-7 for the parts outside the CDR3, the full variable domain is GAGVSQSPSNKVTEKGKDVELRCDPISGHTALYWYRQSLGQGLEFLIYFQGNSAPDKSGLPSDRFSAERTGGSVSTLTIQRTQQEDSAVYLCASSWTAGPSYEQYFGPGTRLTVT.

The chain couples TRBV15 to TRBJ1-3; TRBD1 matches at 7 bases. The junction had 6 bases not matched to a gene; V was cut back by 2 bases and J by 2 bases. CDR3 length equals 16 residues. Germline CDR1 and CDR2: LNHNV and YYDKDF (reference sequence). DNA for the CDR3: TGTGCCACCAGCAGACGACAGGGTCCCCCTGGAAACACCATATATTTT. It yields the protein CATSRRQGPPGNTIYF.

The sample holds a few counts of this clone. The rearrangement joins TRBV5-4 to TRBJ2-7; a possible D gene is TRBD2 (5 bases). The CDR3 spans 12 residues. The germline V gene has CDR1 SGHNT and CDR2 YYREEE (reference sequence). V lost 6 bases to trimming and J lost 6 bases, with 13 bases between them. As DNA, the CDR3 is TGTGCCAGCACCACTGACGAGGGCGAGCAGTACTTC. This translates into CASTTDEGEQYF. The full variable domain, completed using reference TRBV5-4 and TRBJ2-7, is ETGVTQSPTHLIKTRGQQVTLRCSSQSGHNTVSWYQQALGQGPQFIFQYYREEENGRGNFPPRFSGLQFPNYSSELNVNALELDDSALYLCASTTDEGEQYFGPGTRLTVT.

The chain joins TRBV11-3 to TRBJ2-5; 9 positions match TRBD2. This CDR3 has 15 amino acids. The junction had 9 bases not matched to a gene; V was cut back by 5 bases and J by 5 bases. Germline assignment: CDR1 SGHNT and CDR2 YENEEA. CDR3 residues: CASSVAGLAPETQYF. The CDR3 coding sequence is TGTGCCAGCAGCGTCGCGGGACTAGCCCCGGAGACCCAGTACTTC. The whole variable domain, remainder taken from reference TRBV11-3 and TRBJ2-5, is EAGVVQSPRYKIIEKKQPVAFWCNPISGHNTLYWYLQNLGQGPELLIRYENEEAVDDSQLPKDRFSAERLKGVDSTLKIQPAELGDSAVYLCASSVAGLAPETQYFGPGTRLLVL.

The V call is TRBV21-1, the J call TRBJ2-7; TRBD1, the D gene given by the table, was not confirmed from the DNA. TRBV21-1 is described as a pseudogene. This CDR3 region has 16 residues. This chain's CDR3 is CASNPGTGRNSYEQYF. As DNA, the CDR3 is TGTGCCAGCAACCCCGGGACAGGGAGAAACTCCTACGAGCAGTACTTC.

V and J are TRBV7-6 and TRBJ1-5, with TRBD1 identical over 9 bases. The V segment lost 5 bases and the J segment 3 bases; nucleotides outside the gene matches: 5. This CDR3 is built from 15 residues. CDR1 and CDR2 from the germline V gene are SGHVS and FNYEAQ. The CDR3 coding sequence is TGTGCCAGCAGCCCGACAGGGGGGAACAATCAGCCCCAGCATTTT. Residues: CASSPTGGNNQPQHF.

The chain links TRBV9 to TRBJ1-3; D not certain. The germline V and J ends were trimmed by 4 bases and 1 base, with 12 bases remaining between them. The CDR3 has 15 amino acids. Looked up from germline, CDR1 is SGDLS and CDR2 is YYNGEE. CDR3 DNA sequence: TGTGCCAGCAGCTCCGGTTCGGGGTCTGGAAACACCATATATTTT. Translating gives CASSSGSGSGNTIYF.

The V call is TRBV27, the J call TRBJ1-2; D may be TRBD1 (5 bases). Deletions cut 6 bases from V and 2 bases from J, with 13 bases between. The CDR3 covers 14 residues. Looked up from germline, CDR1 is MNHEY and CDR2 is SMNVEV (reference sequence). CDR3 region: CASRLLQGNYGYTF. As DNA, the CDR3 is TGTGCCAGCAGACTCCTTCAGGGAAACTATGGCTACACCTTC.

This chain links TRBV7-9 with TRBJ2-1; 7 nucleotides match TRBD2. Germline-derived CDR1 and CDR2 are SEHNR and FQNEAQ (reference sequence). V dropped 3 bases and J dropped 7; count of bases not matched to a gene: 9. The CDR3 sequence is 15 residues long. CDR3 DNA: TGTGCCAGCAGCTTGCAGGGAGGGCCGGTAAATGAGCAGTTCTTC. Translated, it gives CASSLQGGPVNEQFF.

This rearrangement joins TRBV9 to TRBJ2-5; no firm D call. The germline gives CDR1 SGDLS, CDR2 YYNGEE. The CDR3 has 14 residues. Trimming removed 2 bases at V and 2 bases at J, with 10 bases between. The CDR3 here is CASSVSAVQETQYF. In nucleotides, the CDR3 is TGTGCCAGCAGCGTTTCGGCGGTTCAAGAGACCCAGTACTTC.

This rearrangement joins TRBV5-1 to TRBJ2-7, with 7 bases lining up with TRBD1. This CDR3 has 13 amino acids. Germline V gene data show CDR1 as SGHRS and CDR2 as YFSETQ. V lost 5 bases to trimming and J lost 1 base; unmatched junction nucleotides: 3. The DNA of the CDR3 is TGCGCCAGCAGACAGGGGTGGTCCTACGAGCAGTACTTC. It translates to CASRQGWSYEQYF.

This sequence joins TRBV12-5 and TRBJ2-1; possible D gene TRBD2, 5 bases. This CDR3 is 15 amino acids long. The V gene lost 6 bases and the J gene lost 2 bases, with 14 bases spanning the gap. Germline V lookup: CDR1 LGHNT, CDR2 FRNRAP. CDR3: CASGAHTGTYNEQFF. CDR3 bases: TGTGCTAGTGGGGCCCATACCGGGACCTACAATGAGCAGTTCTTC.

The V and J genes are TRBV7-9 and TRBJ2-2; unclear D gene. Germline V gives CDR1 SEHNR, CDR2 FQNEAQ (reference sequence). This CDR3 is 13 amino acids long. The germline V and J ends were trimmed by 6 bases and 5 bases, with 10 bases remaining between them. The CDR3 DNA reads TGTGCCAGCAGACAAAAATCGACCGGGGAGCTGTTTTTT. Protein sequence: CASRQKSTGELFF.

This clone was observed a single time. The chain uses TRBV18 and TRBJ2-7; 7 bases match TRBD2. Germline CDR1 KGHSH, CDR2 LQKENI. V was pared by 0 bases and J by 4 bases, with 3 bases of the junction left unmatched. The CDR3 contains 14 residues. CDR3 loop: CASSPPASGYEQYF. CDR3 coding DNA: TGTGCCAGCTCACCACCAGCTAGCGGATACGAGCAGTACTTC. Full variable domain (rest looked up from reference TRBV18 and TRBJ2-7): NAGVMQNPRHLVRRRGQEARLRCSPMKGHSHVYWYRQLPEEGLKFMVYLQKENIIDESGMPKERFSAEFPKEGPSILRIQQVVRGDSAAYFCASSPPASGYEQYFGPGTRLTVT.

This chain's CDR3 is CASSLGQGLNSNYGYTF. CDR3 nucleotide sequence: TGTGCCAGTAGTCTTGGACAGGGACTCAATTCTAACTATGGCTACACCTTC. The chain joins TRBV19 to TRBJ1-2; 8 positions agree with TRBD1. Germline lookup yields CDR1 LNHDA and CDR2 SQIVND (reference sequence). The CDR3 contains 17 residues. J was trimmed by 0 bases and V by 5 bases; bases with no gene match: 11.

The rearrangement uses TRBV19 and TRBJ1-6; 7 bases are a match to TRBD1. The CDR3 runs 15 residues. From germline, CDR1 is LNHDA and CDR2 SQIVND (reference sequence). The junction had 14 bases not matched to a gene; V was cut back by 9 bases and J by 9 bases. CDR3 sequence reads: CASGVITGASSPLHF. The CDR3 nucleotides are TGTGCCAGCGGAGTGATTACAGGGGCCAGTTCACCCCTCCACTTT. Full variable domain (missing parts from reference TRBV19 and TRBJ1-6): DGGITQSPKYLFRKEGQNVTLSCEQNLNHDAMYWYRQDPGQGLRLIYYSQIVNDFQKGDIAEGYSVSREKKESFPLTVTSAQKNPTAFYLCASGVITGASSPLHFGNGTRLTVT.